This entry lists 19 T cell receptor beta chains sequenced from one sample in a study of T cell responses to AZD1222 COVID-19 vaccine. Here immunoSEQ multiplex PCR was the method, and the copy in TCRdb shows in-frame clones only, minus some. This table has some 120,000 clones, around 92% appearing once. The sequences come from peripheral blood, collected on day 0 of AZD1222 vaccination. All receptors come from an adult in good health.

CDR3: CASSIGRGGLNEKLFF. DNA for the CDR3: TGTGCCAGCAGTATCGGCAGGGGCGGACTTAATGAAAAACTGTTTTTT. The V call is TRBV2, the J call TRBJ1-4, with D possibly matching TRBD1 (6 bases). Trimming took off 5 bases at V and 4 bases at J, with 17 bases between the two ends. CDR1 SNHLY and CDR2 FYNNEI come from the germline V gene. The CDR3 covers 16 residues.

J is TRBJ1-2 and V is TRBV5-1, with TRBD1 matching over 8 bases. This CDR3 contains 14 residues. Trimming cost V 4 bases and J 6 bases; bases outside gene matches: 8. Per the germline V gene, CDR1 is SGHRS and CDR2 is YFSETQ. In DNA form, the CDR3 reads TGCGCCAGCAGCCCCCGACAGGGGTCGAATGGCTACACCTTC. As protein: CASSPRQGSNGYTF.

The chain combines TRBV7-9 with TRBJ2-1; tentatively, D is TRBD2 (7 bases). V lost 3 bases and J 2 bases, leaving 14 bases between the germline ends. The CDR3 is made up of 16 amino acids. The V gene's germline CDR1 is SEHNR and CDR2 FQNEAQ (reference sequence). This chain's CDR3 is CASSLGASGPYNEQFF. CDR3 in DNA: TGTGCCAGCAGCTTGGGGGCTAGCGGACCCTACAATGAGCAGTTCTTC.

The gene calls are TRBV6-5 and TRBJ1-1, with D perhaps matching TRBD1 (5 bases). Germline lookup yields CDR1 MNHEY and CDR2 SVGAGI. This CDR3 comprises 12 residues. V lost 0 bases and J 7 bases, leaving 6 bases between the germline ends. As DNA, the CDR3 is TGTGCCAGCAGTTACTCGGGGGGTGAAGCTTTCTTT. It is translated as CASSYSGGEAFF.

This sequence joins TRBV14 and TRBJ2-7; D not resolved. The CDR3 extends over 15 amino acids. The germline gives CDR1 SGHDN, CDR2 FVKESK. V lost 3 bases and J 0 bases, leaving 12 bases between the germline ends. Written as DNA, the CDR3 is TGTGCCAGCAGCCAGAAAGTCTTTAGCTCCTACGAGCAGTACTTC. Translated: CASSQKVFSSYEQYF.

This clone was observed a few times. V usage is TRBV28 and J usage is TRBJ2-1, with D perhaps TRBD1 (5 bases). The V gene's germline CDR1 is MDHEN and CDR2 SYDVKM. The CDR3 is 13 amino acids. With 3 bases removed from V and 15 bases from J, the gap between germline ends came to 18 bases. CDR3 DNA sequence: TGTGCCAGCAGTTTTGGGGCTGGTAGGCCAGGGTTCTTC. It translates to CASSFGAGRPGFF.

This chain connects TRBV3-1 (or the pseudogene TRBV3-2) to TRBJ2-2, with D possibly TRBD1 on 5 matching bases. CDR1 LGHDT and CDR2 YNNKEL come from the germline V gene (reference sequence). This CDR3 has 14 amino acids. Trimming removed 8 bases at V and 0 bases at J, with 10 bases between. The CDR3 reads CASQGITNTGELFF. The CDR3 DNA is TGTGCCAGCCAGGGTATAACGAACACCGGGGAGCTGTTTTTT.

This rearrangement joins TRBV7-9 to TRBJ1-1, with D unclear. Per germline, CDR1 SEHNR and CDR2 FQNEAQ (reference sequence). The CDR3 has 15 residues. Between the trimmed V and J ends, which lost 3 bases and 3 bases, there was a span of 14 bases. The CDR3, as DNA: TGTGCCAGCAGCTTCCTTCTCGAAAGGGACACTGAAGCTTTCTTT. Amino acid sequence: CASSFLLERDTEAFF.

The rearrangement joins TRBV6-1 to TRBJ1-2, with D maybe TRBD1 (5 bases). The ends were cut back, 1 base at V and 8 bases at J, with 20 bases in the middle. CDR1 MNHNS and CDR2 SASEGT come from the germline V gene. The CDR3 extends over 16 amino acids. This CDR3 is CASSEGPRYRTLGYTF. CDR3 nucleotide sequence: TGTGCCAGCAGTGAAGGCCCCCGTTACAGGACCCTCGGCTACACCTTC.

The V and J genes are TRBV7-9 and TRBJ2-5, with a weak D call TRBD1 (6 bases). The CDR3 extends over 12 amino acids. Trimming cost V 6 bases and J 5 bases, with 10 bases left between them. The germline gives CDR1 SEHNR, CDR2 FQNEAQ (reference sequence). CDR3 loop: CASSPQGETQYF. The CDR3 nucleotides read TGTGCCAGCAGTCCTCAGGGGGAGACCCAGTACTTC.

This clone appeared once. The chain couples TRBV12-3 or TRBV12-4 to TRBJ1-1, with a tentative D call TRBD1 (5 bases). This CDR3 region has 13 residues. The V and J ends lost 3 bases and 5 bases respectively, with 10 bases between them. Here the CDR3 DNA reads TGTGCCAGCAGTTTGGGGCCGTCAACTGAAGCTTTCTTT. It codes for CASSLGPSTEAFF.

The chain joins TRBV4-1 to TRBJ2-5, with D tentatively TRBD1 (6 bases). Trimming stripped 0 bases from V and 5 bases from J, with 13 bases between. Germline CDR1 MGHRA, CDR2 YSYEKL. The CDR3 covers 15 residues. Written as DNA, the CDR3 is TGCGCCAGCAGCCAAGATCCACAGGGTGCCGAGACCCAGTACTTC. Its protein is CASSQDPQGAETQYF.

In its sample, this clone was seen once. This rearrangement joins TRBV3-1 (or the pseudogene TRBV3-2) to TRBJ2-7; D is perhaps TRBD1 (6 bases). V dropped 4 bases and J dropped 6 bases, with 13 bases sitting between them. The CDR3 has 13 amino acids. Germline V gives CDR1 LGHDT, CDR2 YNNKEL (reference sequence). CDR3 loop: CASSLQGTGEQYF. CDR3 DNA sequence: TGTGCCAGCAGCCTACAGGGTACTGGCGAGCAGTACTTC.

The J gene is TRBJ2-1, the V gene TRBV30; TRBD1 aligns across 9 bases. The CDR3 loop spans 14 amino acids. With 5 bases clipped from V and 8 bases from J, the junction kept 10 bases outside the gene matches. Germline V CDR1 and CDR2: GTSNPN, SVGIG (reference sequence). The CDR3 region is CAWDVTGGIYEQFF. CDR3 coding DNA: TGTGCCTGGGATGTAACAGGGGGCATCTATGAGCAGTTCTTC.

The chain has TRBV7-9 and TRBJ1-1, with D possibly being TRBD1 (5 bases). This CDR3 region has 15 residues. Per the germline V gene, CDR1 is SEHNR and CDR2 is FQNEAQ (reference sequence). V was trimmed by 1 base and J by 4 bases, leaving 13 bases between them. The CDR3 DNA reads TGTGCCAGCAGCTTAGGAGGGGCCCCGAGCACTGAAGCTTTCTTT. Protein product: CASSLGGAPSTEAFF.

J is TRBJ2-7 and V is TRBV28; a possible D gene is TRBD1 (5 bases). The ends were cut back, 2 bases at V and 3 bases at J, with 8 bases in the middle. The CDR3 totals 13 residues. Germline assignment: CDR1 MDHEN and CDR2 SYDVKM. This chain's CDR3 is CASSLQGNYEQYF. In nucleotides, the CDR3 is TGTGCCAGCAGTTTACAGGGCAACTACGAGCAGTACTTC.

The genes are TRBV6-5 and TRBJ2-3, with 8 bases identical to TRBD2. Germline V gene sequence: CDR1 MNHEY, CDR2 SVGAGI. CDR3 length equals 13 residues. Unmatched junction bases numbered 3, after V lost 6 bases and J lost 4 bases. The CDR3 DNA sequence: TGTGCCAGCAGCTTTAGCGGGGCAGATACGCAGTATTTT. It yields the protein CASSFSGADTQYF.

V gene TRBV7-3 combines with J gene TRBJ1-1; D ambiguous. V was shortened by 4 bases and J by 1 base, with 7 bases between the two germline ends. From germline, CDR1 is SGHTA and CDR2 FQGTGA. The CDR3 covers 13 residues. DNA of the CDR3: TGTGCCAGCAGCTCCAGTACGAACACTGAAGCTTTCTTT. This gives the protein CASSSSTNTEAFF.

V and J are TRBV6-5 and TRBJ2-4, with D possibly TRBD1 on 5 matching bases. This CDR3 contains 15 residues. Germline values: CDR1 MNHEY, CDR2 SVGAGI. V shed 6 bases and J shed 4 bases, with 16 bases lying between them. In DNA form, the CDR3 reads TGTGCCAGCAGGGGGCTAGGAGCGCGAAAAAACATTCAGTACTTC. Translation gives CASRGLGARKNIQYF.